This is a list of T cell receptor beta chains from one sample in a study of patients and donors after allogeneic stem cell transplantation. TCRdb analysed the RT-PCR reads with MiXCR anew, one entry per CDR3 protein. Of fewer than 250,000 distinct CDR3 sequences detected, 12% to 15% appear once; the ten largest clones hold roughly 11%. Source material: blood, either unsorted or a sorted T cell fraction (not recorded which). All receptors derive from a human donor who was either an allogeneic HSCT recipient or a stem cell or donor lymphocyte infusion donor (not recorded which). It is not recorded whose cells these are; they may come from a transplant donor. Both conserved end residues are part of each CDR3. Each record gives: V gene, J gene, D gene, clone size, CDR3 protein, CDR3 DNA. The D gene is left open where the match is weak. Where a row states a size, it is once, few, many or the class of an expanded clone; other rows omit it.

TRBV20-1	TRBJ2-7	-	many	CSADPGLMSYEQYF	TGCAGTGCTGACCCCGGACTGATGTCCTACGAGCAGTACTTC
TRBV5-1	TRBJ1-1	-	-	CANTATGTVNTEAFF	TGCGCCAACACCGCCACGGGGACCGTGAACACTGAAGCTTTCTTT
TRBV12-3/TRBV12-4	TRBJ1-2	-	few	CASSSDRIYGYTF	TGTGCCAGCAGTTCGGACAGAATCTATGGCTACACCTTC
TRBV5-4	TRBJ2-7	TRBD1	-	CASSFTGQGEQYF	TGTGCCAGCAGCTTTACGGGACAGGGCGAGCAGTACTTC
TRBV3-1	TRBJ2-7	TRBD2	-	CASSRRGSGNYEQYF	TGTGCCAGCAGCCGCCGGGGTAGCGGGAACTACGAGCAGTACTTC
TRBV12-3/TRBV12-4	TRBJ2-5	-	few	CASSFRQSGAQYF	TGTGCCAGCAGTTTCCGACAGTCGGGCGCCCAGTACTTC
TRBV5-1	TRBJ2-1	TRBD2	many	CASSRTSGSTDEQFF	TGCGCCAGCAGCCGGACTAGCGGGAGTACTGATGAGCAGTTCTTC
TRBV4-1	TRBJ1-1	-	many	CASRGLLRNTEAFF	TGCGCCAGCAGAGGACTCCTCAGGAACACTGAAGCTTTCTTT
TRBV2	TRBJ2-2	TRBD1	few	CASSETGFGAGELFF	TGTGCCAGCAGTGAGACAGGGTTTGGGGCCGGGGAGCTGTTTTTT
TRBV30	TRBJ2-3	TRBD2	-	CAWRFGGGRRTDTQYF	TGTGCCTGGAGGTTTGGAGGCGGGAGGCGCACAGATACGCAGTATTTT
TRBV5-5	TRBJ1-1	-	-	CASSLGPGRGSTEAFF	TGTGCCAGCAGCTTGGGGCCAGGAAGGGGTAGCACTGAAGCTTTCTTT
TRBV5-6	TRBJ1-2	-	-	CASSPDGISYGYTF	TGTGCCAGCAGCCCCGACGGGATTAGCTATGGCTACACCTTC
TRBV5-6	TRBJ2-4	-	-	CASSQFGAKNIQYF	TGTGCCAGCAGCCAGTTTGGGGCCAAAAACATTCAGTACTTC
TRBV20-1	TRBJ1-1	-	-	CSARVDSTEAFF	TGCAGTGCTAGAGTAGACAGTACTGAAGCTTTCTTT
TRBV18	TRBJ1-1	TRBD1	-	CASSLDRGPAFF	TGTGCCAGCTCACTGGACAGGGGGCCAGCTTTCTTT
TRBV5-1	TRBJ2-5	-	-	CASSWGNGGQETQYF	TGCGCCAGCAGCTGGGGGAATGGGGGCCAAGAGACCCAGTACTTC
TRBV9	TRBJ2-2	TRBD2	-	CASSVVRTSRDTGELFF	TGTGCCAGCAGCGTAGTCCGGACTAGCAGGGACACCGGGGAGCTGTTTTTT
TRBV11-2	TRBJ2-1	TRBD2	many	CASSPRTSGARQFF	TGTGCCAGCAGCCCGAGGACTAGCGGGGCTAGGCAGTTCTTC
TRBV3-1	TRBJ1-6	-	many	CASSQDASRGNSPLHF	TGTGCCAGCAGCCAAGATGCGTCCAGGGGAAATTCACCCCTCCACTTT
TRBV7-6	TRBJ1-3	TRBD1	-	CASRQGTGGNTIYF	TGTGCCAGCAGACAGGGGACGGGTGGAAACACCATATATTTT
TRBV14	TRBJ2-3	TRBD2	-	CASSQARLAGAKITDTQYF	TGTGCCAGCAGCCAAGCCCGACTAGCGGGGGCCAAGATCACAGATACGCAGTATTTT
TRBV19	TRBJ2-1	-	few	CASSGEVVLPYNEQFF	TGTGCCAGTAGTGGGGAGGTAGTCCTCCCCTACAATGAGCAGTTCTTC
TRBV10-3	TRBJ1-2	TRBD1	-	CAIRSGTGDYGYTF	TGTGCCATCAGGTCCGGGACAGGGGACTATGGCTACACCTTC
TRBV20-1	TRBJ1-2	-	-	CSASSTGYGYTF	TGCAGTGCTAGTTCTACAGGCTATGGCTACACCTTC
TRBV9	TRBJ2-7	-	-	CASSVGADFSSYEQYF	TGTGCCAGCAGCGTAGGGGCCGACTTTAGCTCCTACGAGCAGTACTTC
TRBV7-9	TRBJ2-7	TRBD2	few	CASSLDGVGGEQYF	TGTGCCAGCAGCTTAGACGGCGTGGGGGGGGAGCAGTACTTC
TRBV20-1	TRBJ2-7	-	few	CSARTGSAVYEQYF	TGCAGTGCTAGGACCGGGTCAGCGGTCTACGAGCAGTACTTC
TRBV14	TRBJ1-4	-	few	CASSQARRTATNEKLFF	TGTGCCAGCAGCCAAGCCCGACGGACTGCAACTAATGAAAAACTGTTTTTT
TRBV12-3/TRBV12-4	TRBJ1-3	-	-	CASNSWDGNTIYF	TGTGCCAGCAACTCGTGGGACGGAAACACCATATATTTT
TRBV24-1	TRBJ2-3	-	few	CATSDFRDRVATDTQYF	TGTGCCACCAGTGATTTCCGGGACCGTGTTGCGACAGATACGCAGTATTTT
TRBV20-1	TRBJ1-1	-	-	CSARKQLNTEAFF	TGCAGTGCTAGAAAACAGCTAAACACTGAAGCTTTCTTT
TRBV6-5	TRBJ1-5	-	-	CASSYSPQSNQPQHF	TGTGCCAGCAGTTACTCACCCCAGAGCAATCAGCCCCAGCATTTT
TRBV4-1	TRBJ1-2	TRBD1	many	CASSQDPQGAQFYGYTF	TGCGCCAGCAGCCAAGATCCGCAGGGGGCGCAATTCTATGGCTACACCTTC
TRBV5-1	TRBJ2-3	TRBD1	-	CASSLADRWTDTQYF	TGCGCCAGCAGCTTGGCGGACAGGTGGACAGATACGCAGTATTTT
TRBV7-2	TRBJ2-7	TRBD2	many	CASEGRLASYEQYF	TGTGCCAGCGAGGGGAGACTAGCGAGCTACGAGCAGTACTTC
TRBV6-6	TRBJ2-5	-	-	CASRWVQETQYF	TGTGCCAGCCGGTGGGTTCAAGAGACCCAGTACTTC
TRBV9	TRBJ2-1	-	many	CASSVDATVSYNEQFF	TGTGCCAGCAGCGTAGACGCAACGGTCTCCTACAATGAGCAGTTCTTC
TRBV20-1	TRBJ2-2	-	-	CSARDSSANTGELFF	TGCAGTGCTAGAGATTCGAGCGCAAACACCGGGGAGCTGTTTTTT
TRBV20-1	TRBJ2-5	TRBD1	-	CSAGQQETQYF	TGCAGTGCGGGACAGCAAGAGACCCAGTACTTC
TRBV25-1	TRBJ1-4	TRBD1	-	CASSDSDRGPTNEKLFF	TGTGCCAGCAGTGATTCGGACAGGGGGCCAACTAATGAAAAACTGTTTTTT
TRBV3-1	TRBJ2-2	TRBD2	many	CASSFETSGSLFGGELFF	TGTGCCAGCAGCTTTGAAACTAGCGGGAGTTTGTTCGGCGGGGAGCTGTTTTTT
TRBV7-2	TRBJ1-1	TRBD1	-	CASSARQGTEAFF	TGTGCCAGCAGCGCCCGACAGGGCACTGAAGCTTTCTTT
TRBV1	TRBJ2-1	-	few	CTSSQVTGYNEQFF	TGCACCAGCAGCCAAGTGACAGGATACAATGAGCAGTTCTTC
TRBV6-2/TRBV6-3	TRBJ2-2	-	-	CASISTARTGELFF	TGTGCCAGCATCTCGACAGCGAGAACCGGGGAGCTGTTTTTT
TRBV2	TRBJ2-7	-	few	CASAQRTYEQYF	TGTGCCAGCGCTCAGCGGACCTACGAGCAGTACTTC
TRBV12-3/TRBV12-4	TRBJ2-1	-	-	CASRRTPSNAQFF	TGTGCCAGCAGGAGGACTCCGAGTAACGCGCAGTTCTTC
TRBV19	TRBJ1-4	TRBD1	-	CASSILLRDSKEKLFF	TGTGCCAGTAGTATTTTGCTCCGGGACAGCAAGGAAAAACTGTTTTTT
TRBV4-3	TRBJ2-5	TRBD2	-	CASSRGSGGAYQETQYF	TGCGCCAGCAGCCGGGGTAGCGGGGGCGCTTACCAAGAGACCCAGTACTTC
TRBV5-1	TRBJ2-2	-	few	CASSLGTGAPNTGELFF	TGCGCCAGCAGCTTGGGTACGGGAGCGCCGAACACCGGGGAGCTGTTTTTT
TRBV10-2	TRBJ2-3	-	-	CASSESSNLVNTQYF	TGCGCCAGCAGTGAGTCGTCGAATCTCGTAAATACGCAGTATTTT